The present entry profiles one T cell receptor beta chain with its context. Its antigen is unidentified. Germline V gene data show CDR1 as SGHAT and CDR2 as FQNNGV. The CDR3 has 13 residues. V lost 1 base and J 5 bases, leaving 8 bases between the germline ends. Treatment specified: oral pan-JAK inhibitor, 5-10 mg twice daily. cDNA serving as the sequencing template came from extracted, reverse transcribed RNA. TCRdb's copy holds only in-frame clones and misses some; the assay was immunoSEQ multiplex PCR. The sample holds about 300,000 clones, 55% to 75% seen once. These data belong to a study of CD8+ T cells in alopecia areata. Findings of the study overall: Higher clonality was seen in lesional scalp than in normal scalp, especially in alopecia totalis/universalis. Scalp clonality dropped significantly under tofacitinib, as did expanded CD8+ top-100 clones.

The receptor was derived from a human donor with alopecia areata. The sequences come from CD4+ T cells sorted from blood, collected at week 24, from a patient treated with tofacitinib. The genes are TRBV11-2 and TRBJ2-5; D unresolved. DNA of the CDR3: TGTGCCAGCAGCTTAGTACCGCCCGAGACCCAGTACTTC. Translating gives CASSLVPPETQYF.